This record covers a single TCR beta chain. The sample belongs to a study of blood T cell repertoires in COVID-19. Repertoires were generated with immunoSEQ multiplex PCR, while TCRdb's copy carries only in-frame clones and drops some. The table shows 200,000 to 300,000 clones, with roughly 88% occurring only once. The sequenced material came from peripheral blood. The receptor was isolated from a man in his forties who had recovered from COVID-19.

In DNA, the CDR3 is TGTGCCAGCAGCTTACAGGGGGCGAACACTGAAGCTTTCTTT. Its protein is CASSLQGANTEAFF. V and J are TRBV7-2 and TRBJ1-1; 8 bases line up with TRBD1. The V segment lost 2 bases and the J segment 1 base; nucleotides outside the gene matches: 0. CDR1 and CDR2 (germline): SGHTA, FQGNSA. The CDR3 runs to 14 residues.